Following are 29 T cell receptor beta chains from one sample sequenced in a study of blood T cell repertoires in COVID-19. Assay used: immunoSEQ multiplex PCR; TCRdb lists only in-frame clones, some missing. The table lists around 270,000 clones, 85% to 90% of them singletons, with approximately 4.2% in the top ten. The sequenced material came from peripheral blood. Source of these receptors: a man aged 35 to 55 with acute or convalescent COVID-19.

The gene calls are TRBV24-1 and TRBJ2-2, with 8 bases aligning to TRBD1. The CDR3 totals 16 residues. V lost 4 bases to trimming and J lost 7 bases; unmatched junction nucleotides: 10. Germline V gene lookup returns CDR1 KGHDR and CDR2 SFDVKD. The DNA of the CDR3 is TGTGCCACCAGTGACAACATGGACAGGGTGGACGGGGAGCTGTTTTTT. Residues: CATSDNMDRVDGELFF.

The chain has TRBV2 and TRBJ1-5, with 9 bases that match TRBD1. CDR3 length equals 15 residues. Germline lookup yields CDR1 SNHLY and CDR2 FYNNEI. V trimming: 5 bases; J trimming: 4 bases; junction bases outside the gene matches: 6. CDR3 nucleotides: TGTGCCAGCAGTCAACAGGGGGCTCAAAATCAGCCCCAGCATTTT. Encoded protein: CASSQQGAQNQPQHF.

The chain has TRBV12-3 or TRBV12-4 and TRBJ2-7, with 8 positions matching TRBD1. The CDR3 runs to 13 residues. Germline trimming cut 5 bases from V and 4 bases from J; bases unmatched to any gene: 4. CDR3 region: CASSPDRDYEQYF. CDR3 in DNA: TGTGCCAGCAGTCCGGACAGGGATTACGAGCAGTACTTC.

CDR3 sequence: CAWSVREDSPLHF. Here the CDR3 DNA reads TGTGCCTGGAGTGTACGGGAGGATTCACCCCTCCACTTT. The chain has TRBV30 and TRBJ1-6; no clear D gene. V dropped 0 bases and J dropped 8 bases, with 8 bases sitting between them. This CDR3 has 13 residues. CDR1 is GTSNPN, CDR2 SVGIG, per germline (reference sequence).

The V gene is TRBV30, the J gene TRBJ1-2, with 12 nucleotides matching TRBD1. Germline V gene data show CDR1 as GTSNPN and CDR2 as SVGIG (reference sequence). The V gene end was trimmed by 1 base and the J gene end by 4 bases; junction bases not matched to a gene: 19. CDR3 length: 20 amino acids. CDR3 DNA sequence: TGTGCCTGGAGTGCTGGAAGACTTAGGGACAGGGGGCGCGGGTCCTATGGCTACACCTTC. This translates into CAWSAGRLRDRGRGSYGYTF. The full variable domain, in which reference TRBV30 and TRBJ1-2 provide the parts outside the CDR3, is SQTIHQWPATLVQPVGSPLSLECTVEGTSNPNLYWYRQAAGRGLQLLFYSVGIGQISSEVPQNLSASRPQDRQFILSSKKLLLSDSGFYLCAWSAGRLRDRGRGSYGYTFGSGTRLTVV.

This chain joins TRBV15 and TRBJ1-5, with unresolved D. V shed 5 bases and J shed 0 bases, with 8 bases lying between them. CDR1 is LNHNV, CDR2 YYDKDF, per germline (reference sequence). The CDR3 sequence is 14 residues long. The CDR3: CATSQVDSNQPQHF. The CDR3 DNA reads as TGTGCCACCAGCCAGGTGGATAGCAATCAGCCCCAGCATTTT.

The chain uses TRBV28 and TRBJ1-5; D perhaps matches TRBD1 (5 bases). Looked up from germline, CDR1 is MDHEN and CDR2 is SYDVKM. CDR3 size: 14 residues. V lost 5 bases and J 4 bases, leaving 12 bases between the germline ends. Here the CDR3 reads CASSLRVSNQPQHF. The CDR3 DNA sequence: TGTGCCAGCAGTCTCAGGGTTTCAAATCAGCCCCAGCATTTT.

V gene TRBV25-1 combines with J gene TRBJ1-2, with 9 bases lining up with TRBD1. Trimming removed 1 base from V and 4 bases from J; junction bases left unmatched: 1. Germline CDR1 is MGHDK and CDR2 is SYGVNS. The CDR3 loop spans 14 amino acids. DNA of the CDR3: TGTGCCAGCAGTGAATTGGGACAGGGCTATGGCTACACCTTC. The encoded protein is CASSELGQGYGYTF.

The CDR3 protein is CSVDRTGNAFF. CDR3 DNA sequence: TGCAGCGTTGACCGTACAGGGAACGCTTTCTTT. V and J are TRBV29-1 and TRBJ1-1; tentatively, D is TRBD1 (6 bases). This CDR3 region has 11 residues. Trimming cost V 3 bases and J 11 bases, with 13 bases left between them. CDR1 is SQVTM, CDR2 ANQGSEA, per germline.

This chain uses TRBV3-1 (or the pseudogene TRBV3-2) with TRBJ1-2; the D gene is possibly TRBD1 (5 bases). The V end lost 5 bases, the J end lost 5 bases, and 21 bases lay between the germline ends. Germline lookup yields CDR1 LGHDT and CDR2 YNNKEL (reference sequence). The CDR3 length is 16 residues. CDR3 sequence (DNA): TGTGCCAGCAGCAGACTCGAAGGGGCCAGGAGATATGGCTACACCTTC. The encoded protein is CASSRLEGARRYGYTF.

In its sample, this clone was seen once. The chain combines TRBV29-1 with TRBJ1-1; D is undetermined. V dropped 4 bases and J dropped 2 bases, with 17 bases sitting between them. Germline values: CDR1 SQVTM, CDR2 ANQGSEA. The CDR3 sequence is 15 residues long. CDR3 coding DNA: TGCAGCGTTGCCGAAGTTAGGCGGCCTAACACTGAAGCTTTCTTT. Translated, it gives CSVAEVRRPNTEAFF.

Written as DNA, the CDR3 is TGTGCCAGCAGTGAGGCCAGAAATCACCTCTATGGCTACACCTTC. Amino acids: CASSEARNHLYGYTF. The chain uses TRBV6-1 and TRBJ1-2; unclear D gene. The CDR3 totals 15 residues. The V gene lost 3 bases and the J gene lost 4 bases, with 15 bases spanning the gap. Germline V gene data show CDR1 as MNHNS and CDR2 as SASEGT.

DNA for the CDR3: TGCGCCAGCAGCGCCGGGACAGGGGGCCAGCCCCAGCATTTT. Residues: CASSAGTGGQPQHF. The rearrangement links TRBV5-1 to TRBJ1-5, with 12 bases lining up with TRBD1. V was clipped by 4 bases and J by 7 bases; unmatched bases: 3. The CDR3 extends over 14 amino acids. Germline loops: CDR1 SGHRS, CDR2 YFSETQ.

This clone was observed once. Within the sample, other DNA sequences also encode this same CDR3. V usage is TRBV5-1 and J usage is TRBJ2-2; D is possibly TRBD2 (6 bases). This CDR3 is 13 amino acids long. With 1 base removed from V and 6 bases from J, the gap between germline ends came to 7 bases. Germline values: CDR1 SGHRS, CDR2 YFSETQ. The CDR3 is CASSLTGAGELFF. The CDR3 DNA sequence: TGCGCCAGCAGCTTGACGGGGGCCGGGGAGCTGTTTTTT.

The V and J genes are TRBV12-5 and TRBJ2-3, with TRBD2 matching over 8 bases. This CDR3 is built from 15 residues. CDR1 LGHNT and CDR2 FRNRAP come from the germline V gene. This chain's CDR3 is CATTGTRSSTDTQYF. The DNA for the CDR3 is TGTGCCACAACCGGGACTAGAAGTTCCACAGATACGCAGTATTTT.

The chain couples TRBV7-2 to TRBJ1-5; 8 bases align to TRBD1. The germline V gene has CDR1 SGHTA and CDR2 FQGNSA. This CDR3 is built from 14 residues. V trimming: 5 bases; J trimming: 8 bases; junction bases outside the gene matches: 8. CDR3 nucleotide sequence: TGTGCCAGCAGCCTAAACAGGGGGGGTAAGCCCCAGCATTTT. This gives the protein CASSLNRGGKPQHF. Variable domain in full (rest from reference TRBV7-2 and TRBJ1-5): GAGVSQSPSNKVTEKGKDVELRCDPISGHTALYWYRQSLGQGLEFLIYFQGNSAPDKSGLPSDRFSAERTGGSVSTLTIQRTQQEDSAVYLCASSLNRGGKPQHFGDGTRLSIL.

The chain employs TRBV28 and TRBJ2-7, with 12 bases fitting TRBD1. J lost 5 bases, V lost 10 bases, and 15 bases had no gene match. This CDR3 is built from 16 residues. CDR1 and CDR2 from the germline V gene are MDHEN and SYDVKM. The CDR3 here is CAISSGTGGLQNEQYF. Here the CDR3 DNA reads TGTGCCATCTCTTCCGGGACAGGGGGCCTCCAAAACGAGCAGTACTTC.

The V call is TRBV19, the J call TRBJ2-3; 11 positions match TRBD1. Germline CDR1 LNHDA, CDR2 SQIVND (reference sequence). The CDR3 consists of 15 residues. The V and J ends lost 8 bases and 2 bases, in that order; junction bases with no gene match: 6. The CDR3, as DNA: TGTGCCAGTGGTCGGACAGGGGGCAACACAGATACGCAGTATTTT. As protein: CASGRTGGNTDTQYF.

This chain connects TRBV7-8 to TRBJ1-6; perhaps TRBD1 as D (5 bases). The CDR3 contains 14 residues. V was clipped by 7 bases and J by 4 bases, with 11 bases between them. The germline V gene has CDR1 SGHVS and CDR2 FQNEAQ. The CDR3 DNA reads TGTGCCAGCACCGGACAAGATTATAATTCACCCCTCCACTTT. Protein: CASTGQDYNSPLHF.

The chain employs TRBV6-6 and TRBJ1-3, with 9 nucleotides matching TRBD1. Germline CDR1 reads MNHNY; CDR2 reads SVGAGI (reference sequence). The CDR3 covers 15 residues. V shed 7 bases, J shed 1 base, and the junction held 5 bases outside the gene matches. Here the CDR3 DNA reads TGTGCCAGCACCCTGACAGGGGGGTCTGGAAACACCATATATTTT. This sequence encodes CASTLTGGSGNTIYF.

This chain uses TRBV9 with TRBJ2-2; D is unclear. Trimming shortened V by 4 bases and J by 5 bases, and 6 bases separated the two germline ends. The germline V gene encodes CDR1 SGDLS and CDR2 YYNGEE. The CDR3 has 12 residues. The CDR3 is CASSPTTGELFF. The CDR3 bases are TGTGCCAGCAGCCCGACAACCGGGGAGCTGTTTTTT. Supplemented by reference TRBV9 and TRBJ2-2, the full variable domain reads DSGVTQTPKHLITATGQRVTLRCSPRSGDLSVYWYQQSLDQGLQFLIQYYNGEERAKGNILERFSAQQFPDLHSELNLSSLELGDSALYFCASSPTTGELFFGEGSRLTVL.

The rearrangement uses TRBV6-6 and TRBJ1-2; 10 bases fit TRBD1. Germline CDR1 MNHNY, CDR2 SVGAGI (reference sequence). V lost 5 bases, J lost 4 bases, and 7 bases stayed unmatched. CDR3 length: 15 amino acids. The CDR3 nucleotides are TGTGCCAGCAGTCCGAGACAGGGGGCCCCCTATGGCTACACCTTC. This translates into CASSPRQGAPYGYTF.

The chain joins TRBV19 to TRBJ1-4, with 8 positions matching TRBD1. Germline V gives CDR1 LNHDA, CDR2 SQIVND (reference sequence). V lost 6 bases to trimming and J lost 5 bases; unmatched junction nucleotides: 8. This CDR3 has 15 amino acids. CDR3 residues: CASSPTGAENEKLFF. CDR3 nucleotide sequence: TGTGCCAGTAGCCCGACAGGGGCCGAAAATGAAAAACTGTTTTTT.

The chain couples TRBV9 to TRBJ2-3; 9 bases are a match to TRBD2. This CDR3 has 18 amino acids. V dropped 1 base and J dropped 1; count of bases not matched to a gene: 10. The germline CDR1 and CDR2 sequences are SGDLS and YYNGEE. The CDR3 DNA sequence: TGTGCCAGCAGCGTAAAGTTTTGGGCTAGCGGGGGCACAGATACGCAGTATTTT. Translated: CASSVKFWASGGTDTQYF.

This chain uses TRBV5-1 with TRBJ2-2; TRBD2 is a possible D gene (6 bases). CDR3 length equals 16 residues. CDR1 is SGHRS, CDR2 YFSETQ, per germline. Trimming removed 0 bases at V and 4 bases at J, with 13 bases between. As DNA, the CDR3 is TGCGCCAGCAGCTTGGAGTTAGCTAGCGTCACCGGGGAGCTGTTTTTT. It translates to CASSLELASVTGELFF. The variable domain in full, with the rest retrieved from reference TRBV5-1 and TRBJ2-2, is KAGVTQTPRYLIKTRGQQVTLSCSPISGHRSVSWYQQTPGQGLQFLFEYFSETQRNKGNFPGRFSGRQFSNSRSEMNVSTLELGDSALYLCASSLELASVTGELFFGEGSRLTVL.

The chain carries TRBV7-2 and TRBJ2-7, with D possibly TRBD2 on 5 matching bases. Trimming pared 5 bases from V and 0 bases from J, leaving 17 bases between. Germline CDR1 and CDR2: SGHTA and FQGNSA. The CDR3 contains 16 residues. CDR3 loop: CASSPTARRNSYEQYF. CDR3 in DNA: TGTGCCAGCAGCCCTACGGCTAGGAGGAACTCCTACGAGCAGTACTTC.

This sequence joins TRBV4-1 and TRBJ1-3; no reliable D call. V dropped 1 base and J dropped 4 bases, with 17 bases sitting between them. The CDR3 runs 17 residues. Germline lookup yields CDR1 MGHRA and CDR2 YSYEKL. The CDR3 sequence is CASSQGGRTILGNTIYF. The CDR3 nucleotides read TGCGCCAGCAGCCAAGGAGGGCGGACGATCCTCGGAAACACCATATATTTT.

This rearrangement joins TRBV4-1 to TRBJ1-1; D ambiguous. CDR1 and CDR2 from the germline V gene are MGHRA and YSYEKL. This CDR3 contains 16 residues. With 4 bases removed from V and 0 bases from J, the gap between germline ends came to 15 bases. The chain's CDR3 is CASSLTEGVLNTEAFF. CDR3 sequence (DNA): TGCGCCAGCAGCCTTACTGAGGGAGTCCTGAACACTGAAGCTTTCTTT.

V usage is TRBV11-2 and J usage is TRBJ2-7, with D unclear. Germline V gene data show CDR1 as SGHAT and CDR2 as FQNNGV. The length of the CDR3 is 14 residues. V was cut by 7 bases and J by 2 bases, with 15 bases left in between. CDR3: CASNPPRITYEQYF. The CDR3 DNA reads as TGTGCCAGCAACCCCCCGAGGATTACCTACGAGCAGTACTTC.